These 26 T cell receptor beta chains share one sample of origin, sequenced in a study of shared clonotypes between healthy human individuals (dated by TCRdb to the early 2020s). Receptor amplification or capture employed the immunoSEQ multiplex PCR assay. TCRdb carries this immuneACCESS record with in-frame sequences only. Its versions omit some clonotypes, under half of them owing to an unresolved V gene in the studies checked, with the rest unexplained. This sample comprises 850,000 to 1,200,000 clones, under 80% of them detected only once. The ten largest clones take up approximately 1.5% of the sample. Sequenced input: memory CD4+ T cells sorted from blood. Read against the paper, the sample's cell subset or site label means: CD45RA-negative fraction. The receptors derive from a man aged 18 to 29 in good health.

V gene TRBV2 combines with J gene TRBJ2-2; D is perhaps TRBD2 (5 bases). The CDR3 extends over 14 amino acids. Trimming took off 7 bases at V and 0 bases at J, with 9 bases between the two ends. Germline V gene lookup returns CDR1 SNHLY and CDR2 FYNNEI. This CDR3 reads CASKERANTGELFF. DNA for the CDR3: TGTGCCAGCAAGGAGAGGGCGAACACCGGGGAGCTGTTTTTT.

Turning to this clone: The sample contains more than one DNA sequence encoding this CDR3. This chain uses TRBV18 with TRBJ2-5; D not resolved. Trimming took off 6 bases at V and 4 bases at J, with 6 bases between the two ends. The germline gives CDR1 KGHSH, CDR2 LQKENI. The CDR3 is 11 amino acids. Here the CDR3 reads CASSPRETQYF. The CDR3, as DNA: TGTGCCAGCTCGCCGAGAGAGACCCAGTACTTC.

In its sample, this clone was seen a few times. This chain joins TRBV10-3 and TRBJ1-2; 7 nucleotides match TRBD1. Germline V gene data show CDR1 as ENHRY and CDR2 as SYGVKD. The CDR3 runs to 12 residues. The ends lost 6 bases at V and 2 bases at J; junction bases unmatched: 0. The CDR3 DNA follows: TGTGCCATCAGGGGACAGAACTATGGCTACACCTTC. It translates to CAIRGQNYGYTF.

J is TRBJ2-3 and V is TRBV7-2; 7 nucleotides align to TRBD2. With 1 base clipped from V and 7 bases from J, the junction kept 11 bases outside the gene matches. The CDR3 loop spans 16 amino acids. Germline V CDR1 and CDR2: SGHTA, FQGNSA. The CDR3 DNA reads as TGTGCCAGCAGCTTAGTTGCTAAGAGCGGGGATTATACGCAGTATTTT. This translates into CASSLVAKSGDYTQYF.

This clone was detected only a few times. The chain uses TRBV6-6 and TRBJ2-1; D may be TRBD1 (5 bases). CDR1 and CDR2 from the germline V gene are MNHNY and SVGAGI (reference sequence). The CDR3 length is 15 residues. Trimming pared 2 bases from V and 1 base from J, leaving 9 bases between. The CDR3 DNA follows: TGTGCCAGCAGTTACAGGGCAGGGTCCTACAATGAGCAGTTCTTC. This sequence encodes CASSYRAGSYNEQFF.

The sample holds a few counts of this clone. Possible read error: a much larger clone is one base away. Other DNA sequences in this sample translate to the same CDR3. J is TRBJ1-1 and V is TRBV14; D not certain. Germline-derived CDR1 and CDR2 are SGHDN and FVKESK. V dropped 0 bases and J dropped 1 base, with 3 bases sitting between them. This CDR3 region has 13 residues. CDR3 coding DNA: TGTGCCAGCAGCCAAGACCAGAACACTGAAGCTTTCTTT. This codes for CASSQDQNTEAFF.

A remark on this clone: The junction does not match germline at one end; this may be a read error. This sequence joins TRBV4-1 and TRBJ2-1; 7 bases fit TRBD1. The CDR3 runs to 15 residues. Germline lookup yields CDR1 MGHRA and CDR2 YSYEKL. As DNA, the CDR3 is TGCGCCAGCAGCCAAGGAGGGGGCTCCAACAATGAGCAGTTCTTC. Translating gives CASSQGGGSNNEQFF.

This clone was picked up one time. The CDR3 DNA follows: TGTGCCAGCAGTTCCGGGCCATCTGGGGCCAACGTCCTGACTTTC. It yields the protein CASSSGPSGANVLTF. This rearrangement joins TRBV2 to TRBJ2-6; no clear D gene. The V and J ends lost 5 bases and 1 base respectively, with 9 bases between them. The germline V gene has CDR1 SNHLY and CDR2 FYNNEI. This CDR3 spans 15 amino acids. Using reference TRBV2 and TRBJ2-6 for the parts outside the CDR3, the full variable domain is EPEVTQTPSHQVTQMGQEVILRCVPISNHLYFYWYRQILGQKVEFLVSFYNNEISEKSEIFDDQFSVERPDGSNFTLKIRSTKLEDSAMYFCASSSGPSGANVLTFGAGSRLTVL.

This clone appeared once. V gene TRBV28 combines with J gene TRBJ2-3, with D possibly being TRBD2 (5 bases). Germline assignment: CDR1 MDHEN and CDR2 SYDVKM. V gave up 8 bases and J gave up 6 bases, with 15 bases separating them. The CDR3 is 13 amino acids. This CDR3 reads CASFSLRGDTQYF. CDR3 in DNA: TGTGCCAGCTTCTCCCTCCGGGGTGATACGCAGTATTTT.

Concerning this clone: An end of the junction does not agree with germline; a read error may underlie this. Here the CDR3 reads CASSLIAGSDEQYF. The DNA for the CDR3 is TGCGCCAGCAGCTTGATAGCGGGCTCCGACGAGCAGTACTTC. The chain uses TRBV5-1 and TRBJ2-7; TRBD2 agrees at 7 bases. There are 14 residues in the CDR3. CDR1 is SGHRS and CDR2 is YFSETQ in the germline V gene.

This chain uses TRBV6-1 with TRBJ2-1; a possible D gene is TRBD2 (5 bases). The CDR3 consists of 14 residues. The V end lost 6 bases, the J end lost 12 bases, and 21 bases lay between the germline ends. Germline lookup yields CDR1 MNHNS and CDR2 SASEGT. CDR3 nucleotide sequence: TGTGCCAGCAGCCCCGCGGACTCCATACCCTGGCAGTTCTTC. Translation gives CASSPADSIPWQFF.

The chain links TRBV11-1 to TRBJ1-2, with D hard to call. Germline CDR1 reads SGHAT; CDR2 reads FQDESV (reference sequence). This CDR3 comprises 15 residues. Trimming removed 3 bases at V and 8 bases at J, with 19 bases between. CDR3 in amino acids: CASSFVSTDRRGYTF. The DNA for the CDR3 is TGTGCCAGCAGCTTCGTGAGTACAGATCGGCGGGGCTACACCTTC.

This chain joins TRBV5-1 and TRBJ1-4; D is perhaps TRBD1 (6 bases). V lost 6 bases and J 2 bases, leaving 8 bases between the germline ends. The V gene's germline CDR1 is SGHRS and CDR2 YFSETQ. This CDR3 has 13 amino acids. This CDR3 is CASTGQTNEKLFF. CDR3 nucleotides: TGCGCCAGCACAGGACAGACTAATGAAAAACTGTTTTTT.

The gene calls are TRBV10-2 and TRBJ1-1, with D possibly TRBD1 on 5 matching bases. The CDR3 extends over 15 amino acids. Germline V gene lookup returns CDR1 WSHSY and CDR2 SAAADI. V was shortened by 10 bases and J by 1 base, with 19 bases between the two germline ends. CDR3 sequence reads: CATRAQAETNTEAFF. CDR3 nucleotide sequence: TGCGCCACCAGGGCTCAGGCAGAAACGAACACTGAAGCTTTCTTT.

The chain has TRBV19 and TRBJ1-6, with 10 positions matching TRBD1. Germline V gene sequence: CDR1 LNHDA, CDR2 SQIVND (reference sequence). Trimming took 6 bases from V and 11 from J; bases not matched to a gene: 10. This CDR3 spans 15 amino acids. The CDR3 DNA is TGTGCCAGTAGCTCTAGCTGGGACAGGGGTACACCCCTCCACTTT. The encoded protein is CASSSSWDRGTPLHF.

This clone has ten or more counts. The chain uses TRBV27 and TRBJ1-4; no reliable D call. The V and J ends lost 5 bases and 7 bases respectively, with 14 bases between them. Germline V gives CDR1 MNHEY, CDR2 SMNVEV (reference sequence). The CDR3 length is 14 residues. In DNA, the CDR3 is TGTGCCAGCAGTCCCCTCCGACGGATTGAAAAACTGTTTTTT. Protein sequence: CASSPLRRIEKLFF.

The CDR3 sequence: CACRGVTDTQYF. In DNA, the CDR3 is TGTGCCTGTCGGGGGGTAACAGATACGCAGTATTTT. J is TRBJ2-3 and V is TRBV30; 7 positions match TRBD2. This CDR3 comprises 12 residues. Germline-derived CDR1 and CDR2 are GTSNPN and SVGIG (reference sequence). Unmatched junction bases numbered 3, after V lost 6 bases and J lost 3 bases.

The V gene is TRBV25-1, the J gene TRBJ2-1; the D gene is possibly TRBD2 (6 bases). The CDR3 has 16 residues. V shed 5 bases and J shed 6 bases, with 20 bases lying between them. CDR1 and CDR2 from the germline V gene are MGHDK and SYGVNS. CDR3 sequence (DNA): TGTGCCAGCAGTTCCGGGACCCTGATCGGGGGCAATGAGCAGTTCTTC. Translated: CASSSGTLIGGNEQFF.

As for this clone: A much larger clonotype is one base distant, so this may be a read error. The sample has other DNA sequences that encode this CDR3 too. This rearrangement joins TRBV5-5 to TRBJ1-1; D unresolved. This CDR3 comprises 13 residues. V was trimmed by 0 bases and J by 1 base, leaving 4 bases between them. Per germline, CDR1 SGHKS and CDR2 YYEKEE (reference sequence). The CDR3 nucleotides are TGTGCCAGCAGCTTGGGGGAGAACACTGAAGCTTTCTTT. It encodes CASSLGENTEAFF.

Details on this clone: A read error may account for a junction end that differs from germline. The CDR3 region is CSVALKTGGDEKYF. CDR3 DNA sequence: TGCAGCGTTGCGCTAAAAACAGGGGGCGACGAGAAGTACTTC. V gene TRBV29-1 combines with J gene TRBJ2-7, with 9 bases that match TRBD1. CDR1 and CDR2 (germline): SQVTM, ANQGSEA. This CDR3 has 14 amino acids.

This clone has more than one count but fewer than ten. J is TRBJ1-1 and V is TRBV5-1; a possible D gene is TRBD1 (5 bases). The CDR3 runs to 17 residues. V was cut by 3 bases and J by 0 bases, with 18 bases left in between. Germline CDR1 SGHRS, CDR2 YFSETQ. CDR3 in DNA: TGCGCCAGCAGCTGGGGGACCCGGACGGGAGTGAACACTGAAGCTTTCTTT. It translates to CASSWGTRTGVNTEAFF.

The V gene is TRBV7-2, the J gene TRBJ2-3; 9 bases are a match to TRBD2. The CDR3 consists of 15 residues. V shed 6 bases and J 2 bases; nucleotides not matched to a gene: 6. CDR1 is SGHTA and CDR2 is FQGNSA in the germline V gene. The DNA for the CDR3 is TGTGCCAGCAGTCCTAGCGGGAAGCCCACAGATACGCAGTATTTT. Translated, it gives CASSPSGKPTDTQYF.

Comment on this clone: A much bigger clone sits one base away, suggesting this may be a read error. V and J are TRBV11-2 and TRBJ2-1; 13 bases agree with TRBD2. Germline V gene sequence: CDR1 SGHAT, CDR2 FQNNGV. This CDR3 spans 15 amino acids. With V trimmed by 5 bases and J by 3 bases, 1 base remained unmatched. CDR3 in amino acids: CASSRTSGGYNEQFF. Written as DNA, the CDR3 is TGTGCCAGCAGCCGGACTAGCGGGGGCTACAATGAGCAGTTCTTC.

Here the CDR3 DNA reads TGTGCCAGCAGGGAGTCAGGGGTGGATACGCAGTATTTT. Protein product: CASRESGVDTQYF. This chain uses TRBV6-1 with TRBJ2-3, with TRBD1 as a possible D gene (6 bases). This CDR3 contains 13 residues. V lost 6 bases to trimming and J lost 6 bases, with 13 bases between them. The germline V gene encodes CDR1 MNHNS and CDR2 SASEGT.

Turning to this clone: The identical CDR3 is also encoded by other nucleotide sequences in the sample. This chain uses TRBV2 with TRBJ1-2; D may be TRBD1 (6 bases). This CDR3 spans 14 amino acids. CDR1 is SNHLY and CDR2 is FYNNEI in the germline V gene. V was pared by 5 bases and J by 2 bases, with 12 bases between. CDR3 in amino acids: CASSPQGQNYGYTF. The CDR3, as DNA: TGTGCCAGCAGTCCACAGGGCCAAAACTATGGCTACACCTTC.

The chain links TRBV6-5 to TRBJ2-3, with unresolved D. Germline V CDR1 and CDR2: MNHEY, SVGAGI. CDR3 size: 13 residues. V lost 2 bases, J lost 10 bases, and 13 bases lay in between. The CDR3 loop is CASSYLPSGPQYF. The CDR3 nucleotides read TGTGCCAGCAGTTACCTCCCCAGTGGTCCGCAGTATTTT.